Included here is one TCR beta chain sequence, with context. Its antigen is currently unknown. The data were taken from a study of post-analysis software for immune sequencing data. Presence of unique molecular identifiers characterized the TCR beta cDNA libraries. TCRdb passed the PCR reads through MiXCR, listing each CDR3 protein once. This table holds approximately 570,000 distinct CDR3 sequences, around 44% found once. Study results and limitations: Five or six TRBV segments, TRBV5-6, TRBV5-1 and TRBV20-1 among them, were found more frequent in patients than controls. F-measure co-clustering was strong for batch-matched samples. Normalized Chao1 diversity was significantly reduced in patients versus controls.

This CDR3 is built from 14 residues. Unmatched junction bases numbered 8, after V lost 6 bases and J lost 5 bases. The germline gives CDR1 SQVTM, CDR2 ANQGSEA. Sample: blood. The J gene is TRBJ1-5, the V gene TRBV29-1; TRBD1 agrees at 9 bases. This receptor was identified in a girl aged 10 to 17 with multiple sclerosis. CDR3 region: CSVSEGDRDQPQHF. In nucleotides, the CDR3 is TGCAGCGTGTCGGAAGGGGACAGGGATCAGCCCCAGCATTTT.